These T cell receptor beta chains were read from a single sample in a study of blood T cell repertoires in COVID-19. This table comes from immunoSEQ multiplex PCR, and its TCRdb copy is limited to in-frame clones, with some not included. The sample consists of approximately 180,000 clones, 85% to 90% of them appearing once. Input material: PBMCs or T cells enriched from blood (not recorded which). All receptors derive from a woman between 40 and 50 years old with acute COVID-19. The CDR3 runs from the conserved cysteine through the conserved F or W. A D gene is named only where the DNA matches it firmly. Expanded clones are given a class, and other clones once, few, many or no size at all.

TGTGCCAGCAGCTTAGTAGGGGCCGGGGAGACCCAGTACTTC,CASSLVGAGETQYF,NA,TRBV11-2,TRBJ2-5,once
TGTGCCAGCAGTGAAGCTTCGGGCTACGAGCAGTACTTC,CASSEASGYEQYF,NA,TRBV2,TRBJ2-7,NA
TGTGCCAGCAGACGCATTACAGATTTGAACACTGAAGCTTTCTTT,CASRRITDLNTEAFF,NA,TRBV5-5,TRBJ1-1,NA
TGCGCCAGCAGCCAACCGATAGCGGGGCTGAACACCGGGGAGCTGTTTTTT,CASSQPIAGLNTGELFF,TRBD2,TRBV4-1,TRBJ2-2,NA
TGTGCCAGCAGTGCCCAGGGCATCGGCTCCTACAATGAGCAGTTCTTC,CASSAQGIGSYNEQFF,NA,TRBV6-1,TRBJ2-1,NA
TGTGCCACCAGCGCCCCGTGGCAGGGATTTGGCTACACCTTC,CATSAPWQGFGYTF,NA,TRBV15,TRBJ1-2,once
TGTGCCAGCAGCTCCTGGGCGGGGGAAATCTCTGGAAACACCATATATTTT,CASSSWAGEISGNTIYF,NA,TRBV7-6,TRBJ1-3,few
TGTGCCAGCAGCCCTGACAGGGGGCAAGACATTCAGTACTTC,CASSPDRGQDIQYF,TRBD1,TRBV6-2/TRBV6-3,TRBJ2-4,once
TGTGCCAGTAGTATGTCCGCTGGGGCCAACGTCCTGACTTTC,CASSMSAGANVLTF,NA,TRBV19,TRBJ2-6,NA
TGTGCCAGTAGTATCCTGGCGGGAGCACACACAGATACGCAGTATTTT,CASSILAGAHTDTQYF,TRBD2,TRBV19,TRBJ2-3,NA
TGTGCCTGGGGGCCGGGACAGGGACGCTATAATTCACCCCTCCACTTT,CAWGPGQGRYNSPLHF,TRBD1,TRBV30,TRBJ1-6,NA
TGTGCCACCAGTGATTCTAATGGGGCTCAGCCCCAGCATTTT,CATSDSNGAQPQHF,NA,TRBV24-1,TRBJ1-5,NA
TGTGCCTGGACTATTGACAGGGTGAACACTGAAGCTTTCTTT,CAWTIDRVNTEAFF,TRBD1,TRBV30,TRBJ1-1,NA
TGTGCCAGCAGCTTTTGGATTCGAGGGAGGGGCACAGATACGCAGTATTTT,CASSFWIRGRGTDTQYF,TRBD2,TRBV7-2,TRBJ2-3,NA
TGTGCCAGCAGCTTAGGACACCCTAACTATGGCTACACCTTC,CASSLGHPNYGYTF,NA,TRBV7-2,TRBJ1-2,NA
TGTGCCAGCAGTACCCGACAGGGCGGTCTGCCCCAGCATTTT,CASSTRQGGLPQHF,TRBD1,TRBV27,TRBJ1-5,NA
TGTGCCAGCAGCTCCATCCCCGGGCAGGGAATAAAAGGCTACACCTTC,CASSSIPGQGIKGYTF,NA,TRBV7-8,TRBJ1-2,NA
TGCGCCAGCAGTCAATCGCTAGCGGAGCAGTTCTTC,CASSQSLAEQFF,NA,TRBV23-1,TRBJ2-1,once
TGTGCCAGCAGCTCCCCGGGACTAGCGTACGGTGAGCAGTTCTTC,CASSSPGLAYGEQFF,TRBD2,TRBV5-6,TRBJ2-1,NA
TGTGCCAGCAGTGACCAGGGGGTCGCCTACGAGCAGTACTTC,CASSDQGVAYEQYF,TRBD1,TRBV2,TRBJ2-7,NA
TGTGCCAGCAGGAGGGAGGGGCCGGGTGAAAAACTGTTTTTT,CASRREGPGEKLFF,NA,TRBV9,TRBJ1-4,NA
TGTGCCAGCAGCCTCGGGGGAGGGTCTAACTATGGCTACACCTTC,CASSLGGGSNYGYTF,NA,TRBV9,TRBJ1-2,NA
TGTGCCAGCAGCTCCGGTAGCGGTAAGGGTACGCAGTATTTT,CASSSGSGKGTQYF,NA,TRBV7-2,TRBJ2-3,NA
TGCGCCAGCAGCTTGGCCATTCAGGGCGGCTACACCTTC,CASSLAIQGGYTF,NA,TRBV5-1,TRBJ1-2,few
TGTGCCAGCAGTCCCCGGGACAGGGTGGGGATGGGGTATAATTCACCCCTCCACTTT,CASSPRDRVGMGYNSPLHF,TRBD1,TRBV6-6,TRBJ1-6,NA
TGTGCCAGCAGCGTATCCGGACTAGCGGGGGCACCGAACACCGGGGAGCTGTTTTTT,CASSVSGLAGAPNTGELFF,TRBD2,TRBV9,TRBJ2-2,NA
TGTGCCAGCAGTTCCGCTCGCCCCGGGACAATCTACGAGCAGTACTTC,CASSSARPGTIYEQYF,NA,TRBV6-6,TRBJ2-7,NA
TGTGCCAGCAGCTTGGAATCGACAGGGAACACCGGGGAGCTGTTTTTT,CASSLESTGNTGELFF,NA,TRBV5-4,TRBJ2-2,NA
TGTGCCAGCAGTGAATTGGGTCAGGGGCGGCAGCCCCAGCATTTT,CASSELGQGRQPQHF,NA,TRBV2,TRBJ1-5,NA
TGTGCCAGCTCACAACTAGCGGACCTCTACAATGAGCAGTTCTTC,CASSQLADLYNEQFF,TRBD2,TRBV18,TRBJ2-1,NA
TGTGCCAGCAGTGAATCCTTCCAGGTAGCGGGAGTGGGGGAGCAGTACTTC,CASSESFQVAGVGEQYF,TRBD2,TRBV6-1,TRBJ2-7,NA
TGTGCCAGCAGCGGACAGGGGTTATACGAGCAGTACTTC,CASSGQGLYEQYF,TRBD1,TRBV2,TRBJ2-7,NA
TGTGCCAGCAGCGCCTCCGACAGGGCTTCTTCACCCCTCCACTTT,CASSASDRASSPLHF,TRBD1,TRBV9,TRBJ1-6,NA
TGTGCCAGCAGTAGACAGGGGTCCACTGAAGCTTTCTTT,CASSRQGSTEAFF,TRBD1,TRBV28,TRBJ1-1,NA
TGTGCCAGCAGCCTTCCGCTGGGTTCTAGCGGGGTCCCCGGCACAGATACGCAGTATTTT,CASSLPLGSSGVPGTDTQYF,TRBD2,TRBV3-1/TRBV3-2,TRBJ2-3,NA
TGCGCCAGCAGCTTGGGCGTCGACATGGAGCAGTACTTC,CASSLGVDMEQYF,NA,TRBV5-1,TRBJ2-7,few
TGTGCCAGCAGCATCGCGAAGGGGACTAACTATGGCTACACCTTC,CASSIAKGTNYGYTF,NA,TRBV21-1,TRBJ1-2,once
TGTGCCAGCAGTGCCGTCGGGTCCTCCTACGAGCAGTACTTC,CASSAVGSSYEQYF,NA,TRBV28,TRBJ2-7,NA
TGTGCCAGCTCACCAACTAGCGACTACAATGAGCAGTTCTTC,CASSPTSDYNEQFF,TRBD2,TRBV18,TRBJ2-1,NA
TGCAGCGTTGAAGATCGGGACTTAGGGAATGGCTACACCTTC,CSVEDRDLGNGYTF,NA,TRBV29-1,TRBJ1-2,NA
TGTGCCAGCAGTGACAGGGGACAGGCCAACTCCTACGAGCAGTACTTC,CASSDRGQANSYEQYF,TRBD1,TRBV6-1,TRBJ2-7,NA
TGTGCCAGCAGCCCCACCGAGAGGGTGGGAAATGAGCAGTTCTTC,CASSPTERVGNEQFF,NA,TRBV9,TRBJ2-1,NA
TGCGCCAGCAGTCAGAGAGGTCTAGCCAAAAACATTCAGTACTTC,CASSQRGLAKNIQYF,NA,TRBV23-1,TRBJ2-4,NA
TGTGCCAGCCGACCGACAGGGTTGGCTGAAAAACTGTTTTTT,CASRPTGLAEKLFF,TRBD1,TRBV2,TRBJ1-4,NA
TGTGCCAGCAGCTTACGGGCCGGGGGAGGTCTCGTAGAGCAGTTCTTC,CASSLRAGGGLVEQFF,NA,TRBV11-2,TRBJ2-1,NA
TGTGCCAGCAGCTTAAGAAATCGACAGGGGTGGGGGGAGGAGACCCAGTACTTC,CASSLRNRQGWGEETQYF,TRBD1,TRBV7-8,TRBJ2-5,NA
TGTGCCAGCAGCTTATCCCTAGGACTAGCGGGAGGAACTCCAGATACGCAGTATTTT,CASSLSLGLAGGTPDTQYF,TRBD2,TRBV7-8,TRBJ2-3,NA
TGTGCCTGGAACCGCCACAGGGGAGATAATTCACCCCTCCACTTT,CAWNRHRGDNSPLHF,TRBD1,TRBV30,TRBJ1-6,NA
TGTGCCAGCACCTGGACAGGGAGCACAGATACGCAGTATTTT,CASTWTGSTDTQYF,TRBD1,TRBV2,TRBJ2-3,once
TGCGCCAGCATCATGGGGGAGGCACAGTACTTC,CASIMGEAQYF,NA,TRBV23-1,TRBJ2-5,NA
TGTGCCAGCAGCCCGCTGGGACAGAGTTCCTACGAGCAGTACTTC,CASSPLGQSSYEQYF,TRBD1,TRBV11-2,TRBJ2-7,NA
TGTGCCAGCAGCCCCACGAACCAGATCAGCACAGATACGCAGTATTTT,CASSPTNQISTDTQYF,NA,TRBV9,TRBJ2-3,once
TGTGCCAGCAGTTTACACAGCCAAGAGACCCAGTACTTC,CASSLHSQETQYF,NA,TRBV12-3/TRBV12-4,TRBJ2-5,NA
TGTGCCAGTAGTATGGCAGGGGGCTCCTACAATGAGCAGTTCTTC,CASSMAGGSYNEQFF,TRBD1,TRBV19,TRBJ2-1,NA
TGTGCCAGCAGCCCTCTAAAGGGGTCGGGTTATAGCAATCAGCCCCAGCATTTT,CASSPLKGSGYSNQPQHF,NA,TRBV28,TRBJ1-5,NA